The text below deals with one TCR beta chain. The table lists this clone with a count of one. The antigen this receptor binds is unknown. The input lacks base qualities; no much larger clone sits a single base away. The sample has other DNA sequences that encode this CDR3 too. TCR beta CDR3 regions were sequenced from DNA using the immunoSEQ Assay. Under the source paper's analysis protocol: T cell density was computed as TCR beta template counts normalized to usable DNA estimated by amplifying housekeeping genes. Richness was estimated using the preseqR package, with extrapolation to 400,000 templates for PBMC samples and to 120,000 templates for tissue samples. Clonality was defined as one minus Pielou's evenness. Differential abundance testing on productive amino-acid clonotypes, with a minimum total count of 5 and an alpha of 0.1, was used to identify tissue-enriched TCRs. Repertoire overlap between compartments was quantified with the Jaccard Index and Morisita Overlap Index. GLIPH grouped TCR beta CDR3s together with public tetramer-defined viral CDR3s, and a viral motif had to include at least three viral sequences and also show V-gene enrichment. Imported from immuneACCESS, the table was reduced by TCRdb to in-frame sequences with V and J called. These copies leave out some clones; in studies compared against another copy, an unresolved V gene accounts for under half, and the cause of the remainder is not known. V and J calls and clone size come straight from that table; D and trimming were deduced from the DNA. Recorded for this sample are about 53,000 clones; 65% to 85% of them occurred a single time. Approximately 18% of the sample is taken by the ten largest.

Including the terminal cysteine and phenylalanine, the CDR3 comprises 15 residues. Only the CDR3 DNA stays, 45 bases, in frame from base 1. V and J lose 2 bases and 2 bases, and a span of 10 bases separates them. CDR1 and CDR2, per the germline V gene, are MNHEY and SVGAGI. The data were obtained in a study of T cells in localized non-small cell lung cancer (dated by TCRdb to 2018 to 2020). As for the study more broadly: Comparing tumors with uninvolved tumor-adjacent lungs, the study looked at the T cell repertoires of hundreds of patients with early-stage NSCLC. The cohort was made up of around 220 treatment-naive NSCLC patients whose localized lung tumors had been resected. The mean age of the NSCLC patients was about 67 years, with approximately 130 men and nearly 110 women. Overall study results and their limits: Because the study design was exploratory, TCR variables were selected using unadjusted p-values without false-discovery rate correction. Because multi-region tumor sequencing was not done, intratumor heterogeneity could not be ruled out. Higher blood T cell density associated with longer overall survival, while higher adjacent-lung clonality associated with shorter survival. Uninvolved tumor-adjacent lung showed the highest T cell clonality, higher than tumor, which suggests more focused antigenic responses in the uninvolved tumor-adjacent lung. A median of approximately 50 of the top 100 tumor clones turned up in the paired uninvolved adjacent lung, and 28 of those clones also ranked among the top 100 of that same adjacent lung.

At diagnosis, tumor, uninvolved tumor-adjacent lung and peripheral blood were collected and then preserved as a mix of FFPE and fresh-frozen material. For TCR repertoire profiling, the blood samples were analyzed as peripheral blood mononuclear cells. This receptor was identified in a man aged 40 to 75 with stage III lung adenocarcinoma. This chain joins TRBV6-5 to TRBJ1-3, with the D gene not clear enough to name. Sequenced material: peripheral blood mononuclear cells, taken before any cancer treatment. The CDR3 here reads CASSYGTGAGNTIYF. The nucleotide sequence is TGTGCCAGCAGTTACGGAACGGGAGCTGGAAACACCATATATTTT.